This T cell receptor (beta chain) was identified during a study of Ad26.COV2.S vaccination and SARS-CoV-2 variants. Study at large: Dosing was one shot or two shots 56 days apart. Broader study findings: While placebo recipients had lower spike-specific TCR breadth, vaccine recipients had more.

The ends were cut back, 4 bases at V and 0 bases at J, with 10 bases in the middle. Germline V gene data show CDR1 as MNHEY and CDR2 as SVGEGT. The CDR3 has 15 amino acids. Method: immunoSEQ multiplex PCR; TCRdb's copy keeps in-frame clones and lacks some. The sample holds hundreds of thousands of clones, over 75% seen once. Remarks on this clone: Its antigen is as yet unknown.

Treatment reported: 15 to 20 received Ad26.COV2.S at low or high dose, single or two shots; about 5 received placebo; per-sample allocation not given. Collection of the samples took place on day 63 after the first injection of vaccine or placebo. The sequenced sample was peripheral blood, obtained in a trial of Ad26.COV2.S vaccine versus placebo. This TCR was recovered from a person aged 18 to 65 who received the Ad26.COV2.S COVID-19 vaccine or a placebo. This sequence joins TRBV6-2 or TRBV6-3 and TRBJ1-3; D perhaps matches TRBD1 (5 bases). In nucleotides, the CDR3 is TGTGCCAGCAGTTCGGGACGTTACTCTGGAAACACCATATATTTT. Translation gives CASSSGRYSGNTIYF.